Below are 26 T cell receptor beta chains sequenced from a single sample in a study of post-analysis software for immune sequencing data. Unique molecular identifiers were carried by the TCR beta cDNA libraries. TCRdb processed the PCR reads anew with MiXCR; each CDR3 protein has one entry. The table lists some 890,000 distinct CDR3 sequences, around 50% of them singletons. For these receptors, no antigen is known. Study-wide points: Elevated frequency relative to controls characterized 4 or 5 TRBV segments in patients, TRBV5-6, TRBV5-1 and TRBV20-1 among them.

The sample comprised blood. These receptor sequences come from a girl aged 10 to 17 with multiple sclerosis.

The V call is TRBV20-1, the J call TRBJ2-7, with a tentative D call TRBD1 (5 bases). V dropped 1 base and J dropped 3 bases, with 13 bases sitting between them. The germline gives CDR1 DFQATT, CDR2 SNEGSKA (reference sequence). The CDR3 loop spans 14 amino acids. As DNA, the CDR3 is TGCAGTGCTAGAGGGGGCCAGACCTACTACGAGCAGTACTTC. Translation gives CSARGGQTYYEQYF.

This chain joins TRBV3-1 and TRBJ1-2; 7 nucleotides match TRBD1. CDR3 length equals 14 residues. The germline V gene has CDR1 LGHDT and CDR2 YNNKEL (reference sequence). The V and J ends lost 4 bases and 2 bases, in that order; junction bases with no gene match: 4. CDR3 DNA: TGTGCCAGCAGCCGACCGGGACAGAACTATGGCTACACCTTC. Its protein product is CASSRPGQNYGYTF.

In DNA, the CDR3 is TGCAGTGCTCGTGCAGCTTTCTATAATTCACCCCTCCACTTT. Residues: CSARAAFYNSPLHF. The chain carries TRBV20-1 and TRBJ1-6; D not certain. CDR1 and CDR2 (germline): DFQATT, SNEGSKA (reference sequence). Trimming cost V 5 bases and J 3 bases, with 11 bases left between them. This CDR3 region has 14 residues.

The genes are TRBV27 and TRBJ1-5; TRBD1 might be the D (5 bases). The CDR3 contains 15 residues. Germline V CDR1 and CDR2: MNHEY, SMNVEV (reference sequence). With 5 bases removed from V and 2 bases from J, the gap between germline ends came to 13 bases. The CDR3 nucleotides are TGTGCCAGCAGTCCCGAGGGAGGGGGCAATCAGCCCCAGCATTTT. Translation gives CASSPEGGGNQPQHF.

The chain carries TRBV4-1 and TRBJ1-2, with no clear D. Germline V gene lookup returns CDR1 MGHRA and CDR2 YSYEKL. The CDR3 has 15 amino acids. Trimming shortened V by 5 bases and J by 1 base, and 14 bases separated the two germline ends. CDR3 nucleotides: TGCGCCAGCAGCTCCCACCCGGATCATAACTATGGCTACACCTTC. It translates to CASSSHPDHNYGYTF.

The CDR3 loop reads CSARDHGRRLGETQYF. CDR3 nucleotides: TGCAGTGCGAGGGATCACGGTAGAAGGCTTGGGGAGACCCAGTACTTC. The chain couples TRBV20-1 to TRBJ2-5; TRBD2 is a possible D gene (5 bases). From germline, CDR1 is DFQATT and CDR2 SNEGSKA (reference sequence). This CDR3 is 16 amino acids long. V was shortened by 6 bases and J by 5 bases, with 25 bases between the two germline ends.

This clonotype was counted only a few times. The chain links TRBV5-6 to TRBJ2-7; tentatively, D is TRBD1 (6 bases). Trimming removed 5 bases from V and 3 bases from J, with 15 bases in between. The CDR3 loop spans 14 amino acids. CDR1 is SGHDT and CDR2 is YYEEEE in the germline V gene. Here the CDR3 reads CASSPTIGGYEQYF. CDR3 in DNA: TGTGCCAGCAGTCCAACAATAGGGGGCTACGAGCAGTACTTC.

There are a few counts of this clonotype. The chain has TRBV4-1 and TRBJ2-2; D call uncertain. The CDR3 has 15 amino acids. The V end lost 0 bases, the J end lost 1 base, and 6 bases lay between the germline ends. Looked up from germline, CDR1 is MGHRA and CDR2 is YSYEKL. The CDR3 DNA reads TGCGCCAGCAGCCAAGATCGGTTGAACACCGGGGAGCTGTTTTTT. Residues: CASSQDRLNTGELFF.

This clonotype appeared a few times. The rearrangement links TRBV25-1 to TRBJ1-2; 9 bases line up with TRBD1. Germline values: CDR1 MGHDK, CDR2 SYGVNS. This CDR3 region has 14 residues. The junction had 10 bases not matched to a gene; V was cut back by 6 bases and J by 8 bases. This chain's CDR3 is CASRGGTGRGGYTF. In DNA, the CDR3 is TGTGCCAGCAGAGGGGGGACAGGGAGGGGAGGCTACACCTTC.

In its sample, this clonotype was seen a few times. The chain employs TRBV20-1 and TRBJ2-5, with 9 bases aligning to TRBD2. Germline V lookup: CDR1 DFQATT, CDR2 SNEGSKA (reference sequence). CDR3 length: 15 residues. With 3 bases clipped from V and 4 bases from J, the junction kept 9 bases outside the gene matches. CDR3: CSARGLAGSGETQYF. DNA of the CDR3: TGCAGTGCTAGGGGGCTAGCGGGATCAGGAGAGACCCAGTACTTC.

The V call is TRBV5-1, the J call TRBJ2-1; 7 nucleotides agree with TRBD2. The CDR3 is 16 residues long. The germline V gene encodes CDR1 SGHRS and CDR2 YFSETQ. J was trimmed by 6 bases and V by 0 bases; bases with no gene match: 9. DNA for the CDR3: TGCGCCAGCAGCTTGGTTCGGGGAGGGAAAGGCAATGAGCAGTTCTTC. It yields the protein CASSLVRGGKGNEQFF.

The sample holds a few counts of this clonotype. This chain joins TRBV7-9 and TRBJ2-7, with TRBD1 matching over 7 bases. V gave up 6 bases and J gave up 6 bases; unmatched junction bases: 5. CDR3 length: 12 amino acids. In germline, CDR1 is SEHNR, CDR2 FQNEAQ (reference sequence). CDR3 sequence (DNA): TGTGCCAGCAGTTCGACAGGGTCCGAGCAGTACTTC. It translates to CASSSTGSEQYF.

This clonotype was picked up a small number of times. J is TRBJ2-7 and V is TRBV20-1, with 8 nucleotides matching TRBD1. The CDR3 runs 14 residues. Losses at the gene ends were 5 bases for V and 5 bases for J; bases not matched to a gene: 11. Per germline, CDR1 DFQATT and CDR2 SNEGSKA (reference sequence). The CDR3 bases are TGCAGTGCTTTGGCGACAGGGGATTTTGACGAGCAGTACTTC. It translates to CSALATGDFDEQYF.

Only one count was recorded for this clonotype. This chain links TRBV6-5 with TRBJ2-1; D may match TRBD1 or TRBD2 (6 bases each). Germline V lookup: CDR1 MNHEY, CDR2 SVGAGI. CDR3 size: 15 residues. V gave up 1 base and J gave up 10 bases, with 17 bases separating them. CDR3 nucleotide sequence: TGTGCCAGCAGTTACTTTGCCTCGGTGGGGGGCGAGCAGTTCTTC. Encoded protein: CASSYFASVGGEQFF.

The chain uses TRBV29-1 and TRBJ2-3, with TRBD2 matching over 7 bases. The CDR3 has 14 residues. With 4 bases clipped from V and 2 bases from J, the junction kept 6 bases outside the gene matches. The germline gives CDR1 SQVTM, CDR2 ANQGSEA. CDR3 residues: CSVGERGNTDTQYF. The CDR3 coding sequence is TGCAGCGTTGGAGAGCGGGGAAACACAGATACGCAGTATTTT.

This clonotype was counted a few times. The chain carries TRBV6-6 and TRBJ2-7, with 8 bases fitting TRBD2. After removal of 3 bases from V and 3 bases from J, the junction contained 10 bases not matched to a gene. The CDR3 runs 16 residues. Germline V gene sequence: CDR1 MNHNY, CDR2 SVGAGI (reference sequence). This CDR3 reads CASSYSGRGDLYEQYF. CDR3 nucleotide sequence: TGTGCCAGCAGTTATTCCGGGAGGGGGGATCTCTACGAGCAGTACTTC.

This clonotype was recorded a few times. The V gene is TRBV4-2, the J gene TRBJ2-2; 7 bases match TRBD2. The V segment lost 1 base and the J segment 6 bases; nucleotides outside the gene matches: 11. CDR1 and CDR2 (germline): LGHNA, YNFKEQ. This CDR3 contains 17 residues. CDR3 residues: CASSQGLAESAAGELFF. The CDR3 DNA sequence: TGTGCCAGCAGCCAAGGGCTAGCGGAATCTGCGGCCGGGGAGCTGTTTTTT.

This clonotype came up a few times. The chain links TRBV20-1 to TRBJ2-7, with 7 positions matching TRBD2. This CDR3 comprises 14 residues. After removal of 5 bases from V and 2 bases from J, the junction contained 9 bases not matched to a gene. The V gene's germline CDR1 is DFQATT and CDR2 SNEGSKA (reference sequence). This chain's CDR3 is CSAYASGRTYEQYF. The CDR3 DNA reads TGCAGTGCTTACGCTAGCGGACGAACCTACGAGCAGTACTTC.

DNA of the CDR3: TGCGCCAGCAGCTCTTACTTAGACTCCTACGAGCAGTACTTC. Translation gives CASSSYLDSYEQYF. The rearrangement uses TRBV5-1 and TRBJ2-7; no clear D. Germline CDR1 and CDR2: SGHRS and YFSETQ. Trimming shortened V by 3 bases and J by 0 bases, and 10 bases separated the two germline ends. The CDR3 is 14 amino acids. Drawing the rest from reference TRBV5-1 and TRBJ2-7, the complete variable domain is KAGVTQTPRYLIKTRGQQVTLSCSPISGHRSVSWYQQTPGQGLQFLFEYFSETQRNKGNFPGRFSGRQFSNSRSEMNVSTLELGDSALYLCASSSYLDSYEQYFGPGTRLTVT.

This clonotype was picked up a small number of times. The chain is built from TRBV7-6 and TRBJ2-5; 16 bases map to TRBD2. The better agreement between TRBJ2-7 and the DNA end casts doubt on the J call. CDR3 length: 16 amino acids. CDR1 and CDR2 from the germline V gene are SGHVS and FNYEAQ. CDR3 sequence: CASSLGLAGGLFEQYF. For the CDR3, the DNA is TGTGCCAGCAGCTTGGGACTAGCGGGGGGGCTATTCGAGCAGTACTTC.

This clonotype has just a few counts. This CDR3 reads CASSQELAGYNEQFF. The CDR3 DNA sequence: TGTGCCAGCAGCCAAGAACTAGCGGGGTACAATGAGCAGTTCTTC. This chain uses TRBV4-2 with TRBJ2-1, with 10 bases fitting TRBD2. Germline values: CDR1 LGHNA, CDR2 YNFKEQ. This CDR3 has 15 amino acids. V lost 0 bases to trimming and J lost 4 bases; unmatched junction nucleotides: 0.

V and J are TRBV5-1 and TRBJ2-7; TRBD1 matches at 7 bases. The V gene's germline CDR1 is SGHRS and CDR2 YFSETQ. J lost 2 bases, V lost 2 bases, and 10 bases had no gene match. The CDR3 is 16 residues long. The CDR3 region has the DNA TGCGCCAGCAGCTTTCCGAGGACAGGAGCCCCCTACGAGCAGTACTTC. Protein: CASSFPRTGAPYEQYF.

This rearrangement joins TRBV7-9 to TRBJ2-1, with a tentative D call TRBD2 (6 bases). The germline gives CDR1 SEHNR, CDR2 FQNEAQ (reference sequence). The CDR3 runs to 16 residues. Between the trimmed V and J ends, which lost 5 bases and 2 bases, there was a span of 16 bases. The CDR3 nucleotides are TGTGCCAGCAGCCCACCGGGGGTCCGAGCCTACAATGAGCAGTTCTTC. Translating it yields CASSPPGVRAYNEQFF.

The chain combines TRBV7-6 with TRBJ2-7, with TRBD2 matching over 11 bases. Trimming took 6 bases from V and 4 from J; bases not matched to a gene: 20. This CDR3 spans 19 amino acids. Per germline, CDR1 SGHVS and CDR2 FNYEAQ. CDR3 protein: CASSSTLAGGPQGVYEQYF. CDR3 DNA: TGTGCCAGCAGTTCCACCTTAGCGGGAGGGCCGCAGGGGGTTTACGAGCAGTACTTC.

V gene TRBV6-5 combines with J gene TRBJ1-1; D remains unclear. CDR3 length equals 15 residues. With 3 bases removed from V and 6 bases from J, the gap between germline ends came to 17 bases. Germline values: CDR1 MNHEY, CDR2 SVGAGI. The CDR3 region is CASSYAEGLSSEAFF. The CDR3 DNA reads TGTGCCAGCAGTTATGCCGAAGGGCTGTCGTCTGAAGCTTTCTTT.

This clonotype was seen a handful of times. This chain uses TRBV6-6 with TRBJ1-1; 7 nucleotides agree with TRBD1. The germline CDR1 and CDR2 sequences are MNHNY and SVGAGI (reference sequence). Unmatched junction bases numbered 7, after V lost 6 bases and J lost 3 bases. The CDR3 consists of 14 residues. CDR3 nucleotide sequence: TGTGCCAGCAGCCTACAGGGGACGGACACTGAAGCTTTCTTT. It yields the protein CASSLQGTDTEAFF.